The 10 T cell receptor beta chains presented below share a single source sample, sequenced in a study of T cell responses to AZD1222 COVID-19 vaccine. The data were produced by immunoSEQ multiplex PCR, yet TCRdb's version contains in-frame clones alone and is incomplete. The data contain about 140,000 clones, about 92% of them singletons. The sequencing here drew on peripheral blood, taken on day 0 of MenACWY control vaccination. The origin of the receptors is an adult in good health.

The V and J genes are TRBV7-2 and TRBJ1-1; the D is unclear. Trimming took off 3 bases at V and 5 bases at J, with 13 bases between the two ends. Germline V gene sequence: CDR1 SGHTA, CDR2 FQGNSA. CDR3 size: 14 residues. The CDR3 coding sequence is TGTGCCAGCAGCTTTCAGGTCGGAGGAACTGAAGCTTTCTTT. This codes for CASSFQVGGTEAFF. Looking up the rest from reference TRBV7-2 and TRBJ1-1 gives the full variable domain: GAGVSQSPSNKVTEKGKDVELRCDPISGHTALYWYRQSLGQGLEFLIYFQGNSAPDKSGLPSDRFSAERTGGSVSTLTIQRTQQEDSAVYLCASSFQVGGTEAFFGQGTRLTVV.

The V and J genes are TRBV3-1 (or the pseudogene TRBV3-2) and TRBJ1-5; TRBD1 matches at 12 bases. Germline assignment: CDR1 LGHDT and CDR2 YNNKEL (reference sequence). Trimming took 1 base from V and 11 from J; bases not matched to a gene: 3. The CDR3 has 14 amino acids. The DNA for the CDR3 is TGTGCCAGCAGCCAAGGAGGGACAGGGGGCGCCCAGCATTTT. Its protein is CASSQGGTGGAQHF.

This clone was counted only a few times. V and J are TRBV25-1 and TRBJ2-4, with 9 bases matching TRBD1. Germline CDR1 and CDR2: MGHDK and SYGVNS. The CDR3 is 17 amino acids. V shed 2 bases and J 0 bases; nucleotides not matched to a gene: 5. CDR3 amino acids: CASSEVGTGLAKNIQYF. The CDR3 nucleotides read TGTGCCAGCAGTGAAGTTGGGACAGGGCTAGCCAAAAACATTCAGTACTTC.

The rearrangement joins TRBV29-1 to TRBJ1-2; tentatively, D is TRBD1 (5 bases). Between the trimmed V and J ends, which lost 0 bases and 5 bases, there was a span of 16 bases. Germline loops: CDR1 SQVTM, CDR2 ANQGSEA. The CDR3 consists of 15 residues. The CDR3 DNA reads TGCAGCGTTGAAGATCAAGCAGGGAGTTTGTATGGCTACACCTTC. Protein product: CSVEDQAGSLYGYTF.

The chain has TRBV28 and TRBJ1-5, with TRBD1 identical over 7 bases. The CDR3 contains 14 residues. Germline assignment: CDR1 MDHEN and CDR2 SYDVKM. V dropped 6 bases and J dropped 5; count of bases not matched to a gene: 7. The CDR3 DNA follows: TGTGCCAGCAGGAGGGGAGGGGGCGATCAGCCCCAGCATTTT. Its protein is CASRRGGGDQPQHF. Drawing the rest from reference TRBV28 and TRBJ1-5, the complete variable domain is DVKVTQSSRYLVKRTGEKVFLECVQDMDHENMFWYRQDPGLGLRLIYFSYDVKMKEKGDIPEGYSVSREKKERFSLILESASTNQTSMYLCASRRGGGDQPQHFGDGTRLSIL.

V gene TRBV7-9 combines with J gene TRBJ2-1; D is possibly TRBD2 (6 bases). Germline loops: CDR1 SEHNR, CDR2 FQNEAQ (reference sequence). The CDR3 has 15 amino acids. Trimming left V 1 base short and J 8 bases short, with 15 bases between. The CDR3 DNA sequence: TGTGCCAGCAGCTTAGAGTTCCGGGGGAACGATGAGCAGTTCTTC. Translation gives CASSLEFRGNDEQFF.

The V call is TRBV27, the J call TRBJ1-6; D is unclear. V gave up 7 bases and J gave up 6 bases, with 10 bases separating them. The CDR3 has 13 amino acids. The germline gives CDR1 MNHEY, CDR2 SMNVEV (reference sequence). CDR3 coding DNA: TGTGCCAGCAAAACAGCTACTAATTCACCCCTCCACTTT. Protein sequence: CASKTATNSPLHF.

This chain links TRBV13 with TRBJ2-7; D is possibly TRBD2 (5 bases). Trimming left V 0 bases short and J 0 bases short, with 6 bases between. The germline V gene encodes CDR1 PRHDT and CDR2 FYEKMQ (reference sequence). This CDR3 region has 14 residues. The CDR3 reads CASSLGDSSYEQYF. The CDR3 DNA reads TGTGCCAGCAGCTTAGGGGACTCCTCCTACGAGCAGTACTTC.

The chain links TRBV27 to TRBJ1-1, with 9 bases identical to TRBD1. The CDR3 extends over 16 amino acids. The V gene end was trimmed by 4 bases and the J gene end by 0 bases; junction bases not matched to a gene: 6. Germline CDR1 reads MNHEY; CDR2 reads SMNVEV (reference sequence). CDR3 DNA: TGTGCCAGCAGTTCCTACAGGGGGCCCATGAACACTGAAGCTTTCTTT. Encoded protein: CASSSYRGPMNTEAFF.

The chain has TRBV5-4 and TRBJ1-6; 7 nucleotides align to TRBD1. The CDR3 covers 15 residues. The germline gives CDR1 SGHNT, CDR2 YYREEE (reference sequence). J was trimmed by 5 bases and V by 3 bases; bases with no gene match: 5. As DNA, the CDR3 is TGTGCCAGCAGCTGGTGGCAGGGGGATAATTCACCCCTCCACTTT. Its protein product is CASSWWQGDNSPLHF.